This paragraph covers one T cell receptor beta chain sequence. J was trimmed by 0 bases and V by 2 bases; bases with no gene match: 12. Germline V gene lookup returns CDR1 ENHRY and CDR2 SYGVKD. The CDR3 runs 19 residues. This record comes from a study of T cell changes during pregnancy in multiple sclerosis. The data were produced by immunoSEQ multiplex PCR, yet TCRdb's version contains in-frame clones alone and is incomplete. The sample has approximately 50,000 clones; 90% are singletons. The sequence came from a female donor in good health, enrolled as a control in a pregnancy study. Sequences were derived from peripheral blood, sampled in the third trimester of pregnancy. This chain uses TRBV10-3 with TRBJ1-5; 8 positions agree with TRBD1. The CDR3 protein is CAISEVPPGQVHSNQPQHF. The CDR3 nucleotides read TGTGCCATCAGTGAGGTCCCCCCGGGACAGGTCCATAGCAATCAGCCCCAGCATTTT.